The next 14 T cell receptor beta chains were all read from a single sample in a study of Graves' ophthalmopathy and Graves' hyperthyroidism. The study amplified TCR beta CDR3 regions using RNA transcripts. In the first round, RT-PCR was carried out with HTBI primers, and a multiplex PCR formed the second round. TCRdb redid the calling of the multiplex PCR reads with MiXCR, one entry per CDR3 protein. The data hold 240,000 or so distinct CDR3 sequences, with roughly 50% observed a single time. Sequencing used peripheral blood. These receptor sequences come from an adult man with Graves' ophthalmopathy.

V usage is TRBV20-1 and J usage is TRBJ2-7; perhaps TRBD1 as D (6 bases). Per the germline V gene, CDR1 is DFQATT and CDR2 is SNEGSKA (reference sequence). This CDR3 has 14 residues. The V gene lost 7 bases and the J gene lost 5 bases, with 21 bases spanning the gap. For the CDR3, the DNA is TGCAGTGTCCGATCCCCTACAGGGATCGACGAGCAGTACTTC. Translating gives CSVRSPTGIDEQYF.

This clonotype showed up just a few times. The V gene is TRBV9, the J gene TRBJ2-5; D is unresolved. Germline CDR1 and CDR2: SGDLS and YYNGEE. V was cut by 3 bases and J by 1 base, with 4 bases left in between. This CDR3 is 12 amino acids long. This chain's CDR3 is CASSATQETQYF. The CDR3 DNA follows: TGTGCCAGCAGCGCGACCCAAGAGACCCAGTACTTC.

This clonotype was observed a handful of times. The V gene is TRBV9, the J gene TRBJ2-6; TRBD2 is a possible D gene (5 bases). Germline V CDR1 and CDR2: SGDLS, YYNGEE. Trimming stripped 4 bases from V and 3 bases from J, with 17 bases between. The CDR3 has 17 amino acids. CDR3 residues: CASSTEGGLGGANVLTF. CDR3 DNA: TGTGCCAGCAGCACAGAAGGCGGGCTTGGTGGGGCCAACGTCCTGACTTTC.

This clonotype was observed a handful of times. J is TRBJ1-2 and V is TRBV24-1; the match to TRBD1 covers 8 bases. The CDR3 has 15 residues. V lost 4 bases and J lost 6; bases outside the gene matches: 9. From germline, CDR1 is KGHDR and CDR2 SFDVKD. Here the CDR3 reads CATSDTRQGLDGYTF. The DNA of the CDR3 is TGTGCCACCAGTGACACAAGACAGGGGCTGGATGGCTACACCTTC.

The chain carries TRBV19 and TRBJ1-5; the D gene is possibly TRBD1 (5 bases). The CDR3 consists of 16 residues. V lost 3 bases, J lost 4 bases, and 16 bases lay in between. CDR1 and CDR2 from the germline V gene are LNHDA and SQIVND (reference sequence). CDR3 in amino acids: CASSIPAGGGNQPQHF. In DNA form, the CDR3 reads TGTGCCAGTAGTATCCCCGCGGGGGGAGGTAATCAGCCCCAGCATTTT.

This clonotype was counted a single time. The rearrangement uses TRBV25-1 and TRBJ1-1; TRBD1 is a possible D gene (6 bases). CDR1 and CDR2 from the germline V gene are MGHDK and SYGVNS. The CDR3 loop spans 13 amino acids. Trimming cost V 8 bases and J 4 bases, with 14 bases left between them. CDR3 residues: CASSGAGGTEAFF. The CDR3 DNA sequence: TGTGCCAGCTCAGGGGCCGGGGGCACTGAAGCTTTCTTT.

The chain links TRBV12-5 to TRBJ1-6, with TRBD1 identical over 9 bases. This CDR3 contains 14 residues. Germline V CDR1 and CDR2: LGHNT, FRNRAP. CDR3 DNA sequence: TGTGCCAGCACCGCCGGGACAGGGAATTCACCCCTCCACTTT. It is translated as CASTAGTGNSPLHF. The full variable domain, rest sourced from reference TRBV12-5 and TRBJ1-6, is DARVTQTPRHKVTEMGQEVTMRCQPILGHNTVFWYRQTMMQGLELLAYFRNRAPLDDSGMPKDRFSAEMPDATLATLKIQPSEPRDSAVYFCASTAGTGNSPLHFGNGTRLTVT.

This clonotype was detected a few times. The rearrangement uses TRBV10-2 and TRBJ1-1, with D possibly being TRBD1 (6 bases). CDR3 length equals 14 residues. CDR1 WSHSY and CDR2 SAAADI come from the germline V gene. V shed 8 bases and J shed 4 bases, with 17 bases lying between them. CDR3 protein: CASSSTRGITEAFF. CDR3 nucleotide sequence: TGCGCCAGCTCATCAACCAGGGGCATCACTGAAGCTTTCTTT.

With regard to this clonotype: The conserved phenylalanine or tryptophan normally closing the CDR3 is absent here, so this likely arose from a read error. Because the CDR3's place on the DNA is in doubt, the DNA is left out and the CDR3 is given as listed by TCRdb. The V call is TRBV7-6, the J call TRBJ2-5; the table's D call of TRBD2 was not tested on the DNA. Counting both end residues, the CDR3 totals 11 amino acids. In germline, CDR1 is SGHVS, CDR2 FNYEAQ. The CDR3 here is CASSSRLASYT.

This clonotype was observed a handful of times. V and J are TRBV5-4 and TRBJ2-5, with unresolved D. Germline CDR1 and CDR2: SGHNT and YYREEE (reference sequence). With 2 bases removed from V and 5 bases from J, the gap between germline ends came to 13 bases. This CDR3 spans 14 amino acids. CDR3 sequence reads: CASSFGGSRETQYF. The CDR3 bases are TGTGCCAGCAGCTTCGGCGGTAGTCGGGAGACCCAGTACTTC.

This clonotype was seen only a few times. The chain is built from TRBV29-1 and TRBJ2-7; tentatively, D is TRBD1 (6 bases). The CDR3 is made up of 13 amino acids. V was trimmed by 5 bases and J by 6 bases, leaving 17 bases between them. Germline values: CDR1 SQVTM, CDR2 ANQGSEA. The CDR3 bases are TGCAGCGTTTCCACTCCACAGGGTGGCGAGCAGTACTTC. Translation: CSVSTPQGGEQYF.

The rearrangement links TRBV9 to TRBJ1-1, with 8 positions matching TRBD1. Germline V gene data show CDR1 as SGDLS and CDR2 as YYNGEE. V shed 3 bases and J 5 bases; nucleotides not matched to a gene: 6. This CDR3 contains 14 residues. The CDR3: CASSAGGLGTEAFF. CDR3 DNA sequence: TGTGCCAGCAGCGCAGGGGGCCTTGGAACTGAAGCTTTCTTT. Full variable domain (outside the CDR3, taken from reference TRBV9 and TRBJ1-1): DSGVTQTPKHLITATGQRVTLRCSPRSGDLSVYWYQQSLDQGLQFLIQYYNGEERAKGNILERFSAQQFPDLHSELNLSSLELGDSALYFCASSAGGLGTEAFFGQGTRLTVV.

Details on this clonotype: The junction departs from germline at one end; a sequencing error may be responsible. The rearrangement uses TRBV10-3 and TRBJ1-2; weak D call: TRBD1 (5 bases). Germline CDR1 is ENHRY and CDR2 is SYGVKD. The CDR3 spans 13 residues. The CDR3: CASSLSGGNGYTF. CDR3 DNA: TGTGCCAGCAGTTTATCTGGGGGTAATGGCTACACCTTC.

Only a few counts were recorded for this clonotype. The chain couples TRBV18 to TRBJ1-6, with TRBD1 as a possible D gene (5 bases). Trimming stripped 2 bases from V and 9 bases from J, with 8 bases between. The CDR3 length is 13 residues. Germline CDR1 and CDR2: KGHSH and LQKENI. CDR3 amino acids: CASSPGAGSPLHF. For the CDR3, the DNA is TGTGCCAGCTCACCAGGGGCTGGTTCACCCCTCCACTTT.